This T cell receptor (beta chain) was identified during a study of regulatory T cells in long-lasting Graves disease. On this clonotype itself: The target antigen is unknown.

General study results and limits: Among samples with persistent disease, TRBV28, TRBJ1-2 and TRBJ2-5 were favored.

Through Arm-PCR of CDR3 regions and iRepertoire HTBI primers, TCR beta libraries were built. One entry per CDR3 protein results from TCRdb running MiXCR on the multiplex PCR reads. The sample records 680,000 or so distinct CDR3 sequences, under 20% being singletons. The CDR3 has 15 amino acids. The ends were cut back, 3 bases at V and 0 bases at J, with 7 bases in the middle. Germline loops: CDR1 KGHDR, CDR2 SFDVKD. This sample's time point: newly diagnosed GD, antithyroid drugs for less than 3 months. RNA isolated from PBMCs was used to make the TCR library. Graves' disease diagnosis followed American Thyroid Association guidelines. The same data also went into a second study, on T cells in Graves' hyperthyroidism and ophthalmopathy. Turning to that study: The primer set for the first-round RT-PCR of the TCR CDR3 was HTBI. Peripheral blood also featured most of the thyroid clonotypes expanded above 0.001.

The V and J genes are TRBV24-1 and TRBJ2-2; either TRBD1 or TRBD2 may supply D (5 bases each). Sequences were derived from peripheral blood mononuclear cells (PBMCs), sampled at new diagnosis, from a patient treated with antithyroid drugs. The origin of this receptor is a woman aged 30 to 39 with Graves disease. The CDR3 sequence: CATSDGTANTGELFF. DNA for the CDR3: TGTGCCACCAGTGATGGGACGGCGAACACCGGGGAGCTGTTTTTT.